This TCR beta chain was recovered during a study of blood T cell repertoires in COVID-19. Across the study: PBMCs, B-cell-depleted T cells, or T cells were the source of the cDNA or gDNA that made up the material.

Within 2 weeks before study entry, exposed participants met a COVID-19 case. CDR3 length: 13 amino acids. The germline CDR1 and CDR2 sequences are SGHVS and FQNEAQ. Trimming removed 5 bases at V and 4 bases at J, with 11 bases between. TCRdb keeps only in-frame clones here, not all; method: immunoSEQ multiplex PCR. The sample holds approximately 300,000 clones, approximately 90% seen once. The chain is built from TRBV7-8 and TRBJ1-1; the D is unclear. The sequenced material came from PBMCs or T cells enriched from blood (not recorded which). The TCR originated in a woman under 40 who had been exposed to COVID-19. The CDR3 sequence is CASSRGSGTEAFF. The CDR3 nucleotides read TGTGCCAGCAGCCGAGGGTCGGGCACTGAAGCTTTCTTT. The full variable domain, with the rest looked up from reference TRBV7-8 and TRBJ1-1, is GAGVSQSPRYKVAKRGQDVALRCDPISGHVSLFWYQQALGQGPEFLTYFQNEAQLDKSGLPSDRFFAERPEGSVSTLKIQRTQQEDSAVYLCASSRGSGTEAFFGQGTRLTVV.